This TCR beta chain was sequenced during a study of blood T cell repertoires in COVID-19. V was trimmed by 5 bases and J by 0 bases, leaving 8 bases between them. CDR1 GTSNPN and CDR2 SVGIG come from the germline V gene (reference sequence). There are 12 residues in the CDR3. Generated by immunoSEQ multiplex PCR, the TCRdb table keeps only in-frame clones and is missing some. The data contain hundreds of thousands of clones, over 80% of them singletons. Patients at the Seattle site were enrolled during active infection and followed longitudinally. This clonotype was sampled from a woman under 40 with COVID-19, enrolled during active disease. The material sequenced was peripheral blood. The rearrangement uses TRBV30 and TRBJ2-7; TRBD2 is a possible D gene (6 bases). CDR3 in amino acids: CAWHGGSYEQYF. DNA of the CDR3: TGTGCCTGGCACGGGGGCTCCTACGAGCAGTACTTC.